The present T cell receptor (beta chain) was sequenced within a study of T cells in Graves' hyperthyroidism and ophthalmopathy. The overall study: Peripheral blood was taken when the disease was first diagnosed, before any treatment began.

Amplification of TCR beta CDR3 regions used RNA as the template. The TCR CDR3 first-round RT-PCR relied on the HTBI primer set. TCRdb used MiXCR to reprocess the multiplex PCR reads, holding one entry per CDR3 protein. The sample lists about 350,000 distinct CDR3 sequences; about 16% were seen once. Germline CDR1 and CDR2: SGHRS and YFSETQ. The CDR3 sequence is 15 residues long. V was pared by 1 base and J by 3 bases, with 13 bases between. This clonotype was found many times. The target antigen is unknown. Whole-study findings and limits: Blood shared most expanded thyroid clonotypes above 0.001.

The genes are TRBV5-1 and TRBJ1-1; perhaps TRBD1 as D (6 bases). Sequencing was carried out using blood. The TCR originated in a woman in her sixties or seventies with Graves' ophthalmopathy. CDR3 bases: TGCGCCAGCAGCTTGACGGCGGGGGCGGACACTGAAGCTTTCTTT. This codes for CASSLTAGADTEAFF. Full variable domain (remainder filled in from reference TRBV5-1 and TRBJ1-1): KAGVTQTPRYLIKTRGQQVTLSCSPISGHRSVSWYQQTPGQGLQFLFEYFSETQRNKGNFPGRFSGRQFSNSRSEMNVSTLELGDSALYLCASSLTAGADTEAFFGQGTRLTVV.